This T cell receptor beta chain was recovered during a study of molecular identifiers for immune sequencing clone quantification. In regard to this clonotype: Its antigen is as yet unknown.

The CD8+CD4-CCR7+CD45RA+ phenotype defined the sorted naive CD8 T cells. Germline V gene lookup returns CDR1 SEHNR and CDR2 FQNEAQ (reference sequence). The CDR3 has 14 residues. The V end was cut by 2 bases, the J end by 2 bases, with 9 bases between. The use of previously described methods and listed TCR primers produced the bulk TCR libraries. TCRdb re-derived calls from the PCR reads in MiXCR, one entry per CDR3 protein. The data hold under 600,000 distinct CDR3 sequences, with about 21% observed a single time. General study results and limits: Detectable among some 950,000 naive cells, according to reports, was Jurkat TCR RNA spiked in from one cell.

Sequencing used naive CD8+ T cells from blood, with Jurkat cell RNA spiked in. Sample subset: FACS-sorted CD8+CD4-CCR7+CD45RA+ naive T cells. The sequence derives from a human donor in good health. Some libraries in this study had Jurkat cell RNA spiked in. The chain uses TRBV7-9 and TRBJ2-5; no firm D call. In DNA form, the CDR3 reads TGTGCCAGCAGCTTAAGCTGGCCACAAGAGACCCAGTACTTC. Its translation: CASSLSWPQETQYF.